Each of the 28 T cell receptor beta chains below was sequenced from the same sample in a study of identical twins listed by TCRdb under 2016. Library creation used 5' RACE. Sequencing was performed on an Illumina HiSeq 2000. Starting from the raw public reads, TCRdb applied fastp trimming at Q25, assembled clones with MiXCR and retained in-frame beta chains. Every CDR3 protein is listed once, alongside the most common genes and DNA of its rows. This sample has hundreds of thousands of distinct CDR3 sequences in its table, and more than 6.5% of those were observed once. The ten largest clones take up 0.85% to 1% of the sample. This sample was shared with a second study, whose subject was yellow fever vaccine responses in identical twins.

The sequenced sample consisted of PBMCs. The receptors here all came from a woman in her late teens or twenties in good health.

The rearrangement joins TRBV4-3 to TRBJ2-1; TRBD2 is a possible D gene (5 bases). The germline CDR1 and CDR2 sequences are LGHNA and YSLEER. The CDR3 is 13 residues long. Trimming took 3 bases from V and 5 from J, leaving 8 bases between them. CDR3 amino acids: CASSHGVHNEQFF. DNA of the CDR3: TGCGCCAGCAGCCACGGGGTTCACAATGAGCAGTTCTTC.

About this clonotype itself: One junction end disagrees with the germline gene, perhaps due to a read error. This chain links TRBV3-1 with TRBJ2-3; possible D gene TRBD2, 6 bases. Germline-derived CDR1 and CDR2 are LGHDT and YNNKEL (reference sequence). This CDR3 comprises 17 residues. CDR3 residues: CACSQEGPGRISDTQYF. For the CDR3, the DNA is TGTGCCTGCAGCCAGGAGGGACCTGGGAGAATTTCAGATACGCAGTATTTT.

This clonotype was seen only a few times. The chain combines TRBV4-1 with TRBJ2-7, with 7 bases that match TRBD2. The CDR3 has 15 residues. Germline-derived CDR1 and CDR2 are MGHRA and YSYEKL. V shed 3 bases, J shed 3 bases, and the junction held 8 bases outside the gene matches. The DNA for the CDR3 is TGCGCCAGCAGCCACCCAGCGGGGAAAAGCTACGAGCAGTACTTC. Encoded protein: CASSHPAGKSYEQYF.

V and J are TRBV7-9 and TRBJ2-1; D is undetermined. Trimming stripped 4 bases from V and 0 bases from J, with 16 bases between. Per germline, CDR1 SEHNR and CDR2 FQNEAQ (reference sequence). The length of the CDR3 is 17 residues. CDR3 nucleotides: TGTGCCAGCAGCTCAAACGGGCCCCCGAGCTCCTACAATGAGCAGTTCTTC. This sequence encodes CASSSNGPPSSYNEQFF.

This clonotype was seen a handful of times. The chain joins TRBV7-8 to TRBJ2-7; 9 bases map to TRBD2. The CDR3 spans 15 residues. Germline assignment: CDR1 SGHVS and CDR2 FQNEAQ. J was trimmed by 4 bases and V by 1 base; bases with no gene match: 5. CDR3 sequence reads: CASSLVRTSEYEQYF. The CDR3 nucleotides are TGTGCCAGCAGCTTAGTGCGGACTAGCGAATACGAGCAGTACTTC.

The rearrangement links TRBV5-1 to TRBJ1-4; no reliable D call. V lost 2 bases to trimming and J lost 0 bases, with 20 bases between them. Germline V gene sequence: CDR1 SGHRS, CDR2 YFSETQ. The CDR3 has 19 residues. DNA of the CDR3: TGCGCCAGCAGCTTTACTCCGGGCCAGCCTACGGCAACTAATGAAAAACTGTTTTTT. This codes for CASSFTPGQPTATNEKLFF. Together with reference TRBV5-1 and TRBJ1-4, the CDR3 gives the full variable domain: KAGVTQTPRYLIKTRGQQVTLSCSPISGHRSVSWYQQTPGQGLQFLFEYFSETQRNKGNFPGRFSGRQFSNSRSEMNVSTLELGDSALYLCASSFTPGQPTATNEKLFFGSGTQLSVL.

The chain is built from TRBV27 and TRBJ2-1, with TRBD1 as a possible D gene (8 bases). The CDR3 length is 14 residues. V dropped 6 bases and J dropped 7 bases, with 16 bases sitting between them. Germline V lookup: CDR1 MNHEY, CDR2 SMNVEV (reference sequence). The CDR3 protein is CASRQGGSINEQFF. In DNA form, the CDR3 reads TGTGCCAGCAGACAGGGGGGGTCCATAAATGAGCAGTTCTTC.

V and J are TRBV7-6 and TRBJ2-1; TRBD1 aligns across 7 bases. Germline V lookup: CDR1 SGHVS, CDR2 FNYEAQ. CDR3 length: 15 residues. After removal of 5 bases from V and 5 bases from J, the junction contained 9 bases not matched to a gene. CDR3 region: CASSALTGTDNEQFF. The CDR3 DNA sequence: TGTGCCAGCAGCGCCTTGACCGGGACAGACAATGAGCAGTTCTTC.

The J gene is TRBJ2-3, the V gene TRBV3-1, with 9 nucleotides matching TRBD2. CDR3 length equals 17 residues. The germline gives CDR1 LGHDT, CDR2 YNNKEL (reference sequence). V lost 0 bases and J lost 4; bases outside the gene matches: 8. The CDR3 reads CASSQDPAGGPADTQYF. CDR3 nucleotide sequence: TGTGCCAGCAGCCAAGATCCCGCGGGGGGGCCGGCAGATACGCAGTATTTT.

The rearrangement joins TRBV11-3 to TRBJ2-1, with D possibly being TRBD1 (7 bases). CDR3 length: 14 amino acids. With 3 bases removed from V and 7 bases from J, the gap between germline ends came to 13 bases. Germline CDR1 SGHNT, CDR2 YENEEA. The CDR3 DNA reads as TGTGCCAGCAGCTTGGGGGGACAGAATAATGAGCAGTTCTTC. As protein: CASSLGGQNNEQFF.

CDR3 coding DNA: TGTGCCAGCAGCCCCCCCATAGCGGGGACCCACAATGAGCAGTTCTTC. This codes for CASSPPIAGTHNEQFF. The gene calls are TRBV6-1 and TRBJ2-1; 8 nucleotides line up with TRBD2. J lost 5 bases, V lost 6 bases, and 12 bases had no gene match. This CDR3 comprises 16 residues. In germline, CDR1 is MNHNS, CDR2 SASEGT.

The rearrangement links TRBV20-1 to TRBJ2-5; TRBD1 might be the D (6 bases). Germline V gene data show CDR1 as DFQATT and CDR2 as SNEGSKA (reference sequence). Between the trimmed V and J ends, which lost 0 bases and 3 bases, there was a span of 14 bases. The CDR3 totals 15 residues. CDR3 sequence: CSARDPGRGKETQYF. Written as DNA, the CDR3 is TGCAGTGCTAGAGATCCTGGCAGGGGTAAAGAGACCCAGTACTTC.

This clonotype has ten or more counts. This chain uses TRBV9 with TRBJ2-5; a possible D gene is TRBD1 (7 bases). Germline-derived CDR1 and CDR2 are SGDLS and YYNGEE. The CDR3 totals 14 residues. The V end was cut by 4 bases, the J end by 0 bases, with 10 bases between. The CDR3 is CASSSGGYQETQYF. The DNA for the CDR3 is TGTGCCAGCAGCTCAGGGGGGTACCAAGAGACCCAGTACTTC.

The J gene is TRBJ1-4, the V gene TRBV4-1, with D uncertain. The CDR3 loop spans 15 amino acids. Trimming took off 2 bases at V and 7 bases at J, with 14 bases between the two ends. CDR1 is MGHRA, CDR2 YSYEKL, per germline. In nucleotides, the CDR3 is TGCGCCAGCAGCCAACGTGGGCAAAGCATTGAAAAACTGTTTTTT. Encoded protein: CASSQRGQSIEKLFF.

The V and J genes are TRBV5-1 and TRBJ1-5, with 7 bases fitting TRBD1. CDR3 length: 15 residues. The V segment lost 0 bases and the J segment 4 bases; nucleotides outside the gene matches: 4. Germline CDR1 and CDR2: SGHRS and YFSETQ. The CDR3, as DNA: TGCGCCAGCAGCTTGGAGGGGGACAGAAATCAGCCCCAGCATTTT. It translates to CASSLEGDRNQPQHF.

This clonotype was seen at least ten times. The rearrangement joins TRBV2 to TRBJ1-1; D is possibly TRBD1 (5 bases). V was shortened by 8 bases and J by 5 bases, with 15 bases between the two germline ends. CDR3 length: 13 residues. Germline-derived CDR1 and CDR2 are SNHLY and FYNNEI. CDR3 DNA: TGTGCCAGCGGGGAGGGGCGCAGGACTGAAGCTTTCTTT. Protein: CASGEGRRTEAFF.

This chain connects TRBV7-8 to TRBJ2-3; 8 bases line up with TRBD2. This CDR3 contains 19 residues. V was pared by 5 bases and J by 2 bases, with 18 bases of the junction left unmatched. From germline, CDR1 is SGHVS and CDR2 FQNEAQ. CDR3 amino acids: CASSPLPGKLAVNTDTQYF. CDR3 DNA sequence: TGTGCCAGCAGCCCCCTTCCAGGGAAACTAGCGGTCAACACAGATACGCAGTATTTT.

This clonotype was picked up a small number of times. CDR3 amino acids: CASSQDLKRSKTQYF. Written as DNA, the CDR3 is TGTGCCAGCAGCCAAGATCTCAAGCGGTCGAAGACCCAGTACTTC. The rearrangement links TRBV3-1 to TRBJ2-5; possible D gene TRBD2, 5 bases. Germline CDR1 LGHDT, CDR2 YNNKEL (reference sequence). There are 15 residues in the CDR3. Trimming pared 0 bases from V and 6 bases from J, leaving 14 bases between.

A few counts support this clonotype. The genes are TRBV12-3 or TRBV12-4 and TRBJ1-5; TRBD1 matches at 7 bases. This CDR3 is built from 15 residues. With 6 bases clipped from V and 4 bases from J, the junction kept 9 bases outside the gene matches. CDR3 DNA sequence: TGTGCCAGCAGCCAGGATGGCAGGGGGAATCAGCCCCAGCATTTT. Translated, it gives CASSQDGRGNQPQHF.

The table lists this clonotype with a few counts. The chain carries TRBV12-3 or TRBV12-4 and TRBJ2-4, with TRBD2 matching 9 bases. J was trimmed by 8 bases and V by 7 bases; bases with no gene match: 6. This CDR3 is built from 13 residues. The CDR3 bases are TGTGCCAGCACAATAGCGGGAGATGACATTCAGTACTTC. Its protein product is CASTIAGDDIQYF.

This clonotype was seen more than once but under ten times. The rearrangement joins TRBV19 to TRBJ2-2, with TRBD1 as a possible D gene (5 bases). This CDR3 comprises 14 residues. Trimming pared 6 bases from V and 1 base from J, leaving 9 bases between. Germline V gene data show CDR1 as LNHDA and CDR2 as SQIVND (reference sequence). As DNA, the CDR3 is TGTGCCAGTAGAGGGGCGGAGAACACCGGGGAGCTGTTTTTT. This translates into CASRGAENTGELFF.

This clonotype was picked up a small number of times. Here the CDR3 DNA reads TGTGCCAGTAGTGTGGGATGGGACAGCAATCAGCCCCAGCATTTT. Its translation: CASSVGWDSNQPQHF. This chain joins TRBV19 and TRBJ1-5; tentatively, D is TRBD1 (5 bases). Germline lookup yields CDR1 LNHDA and CDR2 SQIVND (reference sequence). The CDR3 is 15 amino acids. V lost 5 bases and J lost 1, with 12 bases in between.

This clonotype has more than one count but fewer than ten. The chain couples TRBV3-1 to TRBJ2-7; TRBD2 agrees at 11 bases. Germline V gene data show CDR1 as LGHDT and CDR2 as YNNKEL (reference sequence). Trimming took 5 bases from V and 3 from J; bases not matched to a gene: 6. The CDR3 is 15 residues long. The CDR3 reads CASSKGTSGNYEQYF. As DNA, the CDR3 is TGTGCCAGCAGCAAAGGGACTAGCGGCAACTACGAGCAGTACTTC.

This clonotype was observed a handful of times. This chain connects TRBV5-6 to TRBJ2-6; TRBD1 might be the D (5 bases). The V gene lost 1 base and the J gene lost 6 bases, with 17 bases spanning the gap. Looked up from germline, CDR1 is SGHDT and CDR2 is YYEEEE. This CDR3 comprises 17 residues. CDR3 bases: TGTGCCAGCAGCTTGAGGGGTGTGCCTCCGGTGGCCAACGTCCTGACTTTC. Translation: CASSLRGVPPVANVLTF.

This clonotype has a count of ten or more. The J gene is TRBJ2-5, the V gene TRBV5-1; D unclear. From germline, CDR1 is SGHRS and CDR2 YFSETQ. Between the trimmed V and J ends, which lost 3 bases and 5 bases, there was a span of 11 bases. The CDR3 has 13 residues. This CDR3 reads CASSSDTAETQYF. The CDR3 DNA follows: TGCGCCAGCAGCTCGGATACGGCGGAGACCCAGTACTTC. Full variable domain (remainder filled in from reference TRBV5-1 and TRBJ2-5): KAGVTQTPRYLIKTRGQQVTLSCSPISGHRSVSWYQQTPGQGLQFLFEYFSETQRNKGNFPGRFSGRQFSNSRSEMNVSTLELGDSALYLCASSSDTAETQYFGPGTRLLVL.

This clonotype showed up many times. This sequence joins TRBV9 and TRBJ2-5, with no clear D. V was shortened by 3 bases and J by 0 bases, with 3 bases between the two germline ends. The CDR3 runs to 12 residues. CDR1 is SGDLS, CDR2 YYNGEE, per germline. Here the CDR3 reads CASSDYQETQYF. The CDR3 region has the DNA TGTGCCAGCAGCGATTACCAAGAGACCCAGTACTTC.

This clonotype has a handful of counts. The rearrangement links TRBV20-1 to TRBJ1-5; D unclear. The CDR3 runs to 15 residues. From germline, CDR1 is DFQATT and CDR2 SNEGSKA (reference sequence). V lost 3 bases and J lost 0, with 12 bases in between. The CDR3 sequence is CSARGLGNSNQPQHF. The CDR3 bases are TGCAGTGCTAGGGGCCTGGGCAATAGCAATCAGCCCCAGCATTTT.

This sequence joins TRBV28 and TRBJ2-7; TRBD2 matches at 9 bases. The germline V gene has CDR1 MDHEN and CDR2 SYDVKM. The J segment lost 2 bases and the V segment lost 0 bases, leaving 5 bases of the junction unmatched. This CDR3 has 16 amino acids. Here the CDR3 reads CASSLWTLAGPYEQYF. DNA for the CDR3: TGTGCCAGCAGTTTATGGACCCTAGCGGGACCCTACGAGCAGTACTTC.